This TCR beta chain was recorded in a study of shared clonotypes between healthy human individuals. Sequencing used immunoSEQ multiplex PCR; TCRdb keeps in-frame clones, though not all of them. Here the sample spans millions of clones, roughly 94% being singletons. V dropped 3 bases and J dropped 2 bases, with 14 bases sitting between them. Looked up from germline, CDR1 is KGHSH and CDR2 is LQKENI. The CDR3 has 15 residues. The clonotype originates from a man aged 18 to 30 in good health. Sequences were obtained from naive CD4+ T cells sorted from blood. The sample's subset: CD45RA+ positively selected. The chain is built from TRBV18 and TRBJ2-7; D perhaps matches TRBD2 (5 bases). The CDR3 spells CASSPAGPEAYEQYF. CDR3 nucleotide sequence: TGTGCCAGCTCACCGGCGGGCCCCGAAGCCTACGAGCAGTACTTC.